This TCR beta chain was captured by sequencing in a study of tumor-infiltrating lymphocytes in localized non-small cell lung cancer. For the study at large: Each patient gave resected tumor and non-adjacent uninvolved lung tissue.

Using immunoSEQ multiplex PCR, the repertoire was profiled, and TCRdb retains in-frame clones only, with some absent. The sample includes some 11,000 clones, 65% to 75% of them seen just once. This clone was seen a few times. The germline gives CDR1 SGHTA, CDR2 FQGNSA. After removal of 1 base from V and 8 bases from J, the junction contained 10 bases not matched to a gene. The CDR3 covers 15 residues. This clonotype was obtained from a human donor with non-small cell lung cancer. The genes are TRBV7-2 and TRBJ2-5; 7 bases are a match to TRBD1. Sequenced input: uninvolved lung tissue not adjacent to the tumor. The CDR3 sequence: CASSLGGTATLTQYF. CDR3 in DNA: TGTGCCAGCAGCTTAGGTGGGACAGCCACCCTAACCCAGTACTTC.